The rows below give T cell receptor beta chains drawn from one sample of a study of patients and donors after allogeneic stem cell transplantation. TCRdb reanalysed the RT-PCR reads using MiXCR and keeps one entry per CDR3 protein. The sample holds about 960,000 distinct CDR3 sequences; roughly 18% are singletons and the top ten take roughly 6%. Sample: blood, either unsorted or a sorted T cell fraction (not recorded which). The receptors originated from a human donor who was either an allogeneic HSCT recipient or a stem cell or donor lymphocyte infusion donor (not recorded which). It is not recorded whose cells these are; they may come from a transplant donor. The CDR3 runs from the conserved cysteine through the conserved F or W. A D gene is named only where the DNA matches it firmly. Part of the rows lack a size; the others show once, few, many or a class for expanded clones.

CDR3aa,CDR3nt,d_gene,j_gene,abundance,v_gene
CASSLEGLAGTSGGTEAFF,TGCGCCAGCAGCTTGGAAGGCTTGGCAGGGACCTCCGGGGGGACTGAAGCTTTCTTT,.,TRBJ1-1,.,TRBV5-1
CASSQEAGGPWETQYF,TGCGCCAGCAGCCAAGAAGCGGGGGGGCCGTGGGAGACCCAGTACTTC,TRBD2,TRBJ2-5,few,TRBV4-1
CSATSTDRAEQYF,TGCAGTGCTACTTCGACCGACAGGGCGGAACAGTACTTC,TRBD1,TRBJ2-7,once,TRBV20-1
CASSQEAVGGYYGYTF,TGTGCCAGCAGCCAAGAGGCGGTTGGGGGGTACTATGGCTACACCTTC,.,TRBJ1-2,.,TRBV3-1
CASSPDLNMGTQYF,TGTGCCAGCAGCCCGGACTTGAACATGGGTACGCAGTATTTT,.,TRBJ2-3,few,TRBV7-2
CASSFSLPRPRYGYTF,TGTGCCAGCAGTTTCTCGTTACCTCGTCCACGCTATGGCTACACCTTC,.,TRBJ1-2,.,TRBV12-3/TRBV12-4
CASGTPLGAGELFF,TGTGCCAGCGGGACCCCGTTAGGGGCCGGGGAGCTGTTTTTT,.,TRBJ2-2,.,TRBV6-1
CSAREPGQGVIGIGNTGELFF,TGCAGTGCTAGAGAGCCGGGACAGGGGGTAATTGGGATAGGGAACACCGGGGAGCTGTTTTTT,TRBD1,TRBJ2-2,.,TRBV20-1
CAIRADGNTIYF,TGTGCCATCAGGGCGGACGGAAACACCATATATTTT,.,TRBJ1-3,few,TRBV10-3
CASSGRPGVGTEAFF,TGTGCCAGCAGTGGTCGTCCGGGGGTGGGCACTGAAGCTTTCTTT,.,TRBJ1-1,.,TRBV6-1
CASSSDDLVEQYF,TGCGCCAGCTCCTCCGACGATTTAGTAGAGCAGTACTTC,.,TRBJ2-7,few,TRBV5-1
CASSFYKGRFRDYGYTF,TGCGCCAGCAGCTTTTACAAGGGGCGCTTCCGGGACTATGGCTACACCTTC,.,TRBJ1-2,.,TRBV5-1
CSYKGPVNEQFF,TGCAGTTACAAGGGCCCTGTCAATGAGCAGTTCTTC,.,TRBJ2-1,few,TRBV20-1
CASSEPYYGYTF,TGTGCCAGCAGTGAACCCTACTATGGCTACACCTTC,.,TRBJ1-2,.,TRBV25-1
CASSAQPPYFGYTF,TGTGCCAGCAGTGCCCAACCCCCCTACTTTGGCTACACCTTC,.,TRBJ1-2,.,TRBV25-1
CASTMWQNYGYTF,TGTGCCAGCACAATGTGGCAGAACTATGGCTACACCTTC,.,TRBJ1-2,.,TRBV12-3/TRBV12-4
CATSTSRDRFDEQFF,TGTGCCACCAGCACCTCGAGGGATCGGTTCGATGAGCAGTTCTTC,.,TRBJ2-1,few,TRBV15
CSVSTGGTAEAFF,TGCAGCGTTTCGACAGGGGGCACCGCTGAAGCTTTCTTT,TRBD1,TRBJ1-1,.,TRBV29-1
CASRPMGQLFYEQYF,TGTGCCAGCAGACCTATGGGACAACTTTTCTACGAGCAGTACTTC,.,TRBJ2-7,.,TRBV7-2
CASANRGDTGELFF,TGTGCCAGCGCCAACAGGGGCGACACCGGGGAGCTGTTTTTT,TRBD1,TRBJ2-2,.,TRBV12-3/TRBV12-4
CASSLLAGIGEQYF,TGTGCCAGCAGCTTACTAGCGGGTATTGGAGAGCAGTACTTC,TRBD2,TRBJ2-7,few,TRBV7-3
CASSPYAHGGTEAFF,TGTGCCAGCAGCCCATACGCTCATGGAGGCACTGAAGCTTTCTTT,.,TRBJ1-1,.,TRBV5-6
CASSYSSIRVRNEQFF,TGTGCCAGCAGTTACTCGAGTATTCGGGTCAGGAATGAGCAGTTCTTC,.,TRBJ2-1,.,TRBV6-2/TRBV6-3
CATSDPGLGYGYTF,TGTGCCACCAGTGACCCTGGCCTCGGCTATGGCTACACCTTC,.,TRBJ1-2,few,TRBV24-1
CASSLETYYTEAFF,TGTGCCAGCAGCTTAGAGACATACTACACTGAAGCTTTCTTT,.,TRBJ1-1,.,TRBV11-2
CASSPGQGAETQYF,TGTGCCAGCAGTCCGGGACAGGGGGCAGAGACCCAGTACTTC,TRBD1,TRBJ2-5,few,TRBV12-3/TRBV12-4
CASSLRRDGNYGYTF,TGTGCCAGCAGCCTTCGACGGGATGGTAACTATGGCTACACCTTC,.,TRBJ1-2,.,TRBV3-1
CASSVNRGAYEQYF,TGTGCTAGCAGCGTCAACAGGGGCGCCTACGAGCAGTACTTC,TRBD1,TRBJ2-7,few,TRBV7-7
CASSRTGGTGANVLTF,TGTGCCAGCAGCCGGACAGGGGGCACTGGGGCCAACGTCCTGACTTTC,TRBD1,TRBJ2-6,.,TRBV7-9
CSVEDLGGQGPGELFF,TGCAGCGTTGAAGATCTCGGCGGACAGGGGCCCGGGGAGCTGTTTTTT,TRBD1,TRBJ2-2,many,TRBV29-1
CASSLAGTSGPSTDTQYF,TGCGCCAGCAGCCTAGCCGGGACTAGCGGGCCCTCCACAGATACGCAGTATTTT,TRBD2,TRBJ2-3,few,TRBV5-1
CASSDPGTGWKTDTQYF,TGTGCCAGCAGTGACCCCGGGACAGGGTGGAAAACAGATACGCAGTATTTT,TRBD1,TRBJ2-3,.,TRBV25-1
CASSFAGRATGELFF,TGTGCCAGCAGTTTTGCCGGGAGGGCCACCGGGGAGCTGTTTTTT,TRBD2,TRBJ2-2,many,TRBV12-3/TRBV12-4
CASSYSILQGGTGNTIYF,TGTGCCAGCAGTTACTCGATCTTACAGGGAGGCACTGGAAACACCATATATTTT,.,TRBJ1-3,.,TRBV6-5
CASSDVGMEQYF,TGCGCCAGCAGCGACGTCGGGATGGAGCAGTACTTC,.,TRBJ2-7,few,TRBV5-1
CASSSTVEPQHF,TGTGCCAGCAGTTCGACAGTGGAGCCCCAGCATTTT,.,TRBJ1-5,.,TRBV6-1
CASKRETGVTHTEAFF,TGTGCCAGCAAAAGGGAGACAGGTGTGACCCACACTGAAGCTTTCTTT,.,TRBJ1-1,few,TRBV21-1
CASREPGQETQYF,TGCGCCAGCAGAGAGCCAGGGCAGGAGACCCAGTACTTC,.,TRBJ2-5,.,TRBV5-1
CASSYVGPRNSPLHF,TGTGCCAGCAGTTACGTCGGACCTCGTAATTCACCCCTCCACTTT,.,TRBJ1-6,few,TRBV6-5
CASSPLRENTEAFF,TGTGCCAGCAGTCCCCTGAGGGAGAACACTGAAGCTTTCTTT,.,TRBJ1-1,few,TRBV27
CASMAGETQYF,TGTGCCAGCATGGCGGGCGAGACCCAGTACTTC,.,TRBJ2-5,many,TRBV12-3/TRBV12-4
CASSLGTYDSPLHF,TGCGCCAGCAGCTTGGGGACCTATGATTCACCCCTCCACTTT,.,TRBJ1-6,many,TRBV5-1
CASSDGSWNTEAFF,TGTGCCAGCAGTGACGGCAGTTGGAACACTGAAGCTTTCTTT,.,TRBJ1-1,.,TRBV6-1
CSASLLAGGIDTQYF,TGCAGTGCTAGCCTTCTAGCGGGGGGTATAGATACGCAGTATTTT,TRBD2,TRBJ2-3,.,TRBV20-1
CASGKFSYEQYF,TGTGCCAGCGGAAAGTTTTCCTACGAGCAGTACTTC,.,TRBJ2-7,few,TRBV3-1
CASSVDSKYEQYF,TGTGCCAGCAGCGTAGACAGTAAGTACGAGCAGTACTTC,.,TRBJ2-7,few,TRBV9
CASSGDRTTNEKLFF,TGTGCCAGCAGCGGGGACAGGACAACTAATGAAAAACTGTTTTTT,TRBD1,TRBJ1-4,few,TRBV3-1
CASRWTSFPDTQYF,TGCGCCAGCAGATGGACTAGTTTCCCAGATACGCAGTATTTT,TRBD2,TRBJ2-3,.,TRBV5-1
CASNVAGVGTEAFF,TGTGCCAGCAACGTAGCCGGGGTCGGCACTGAAGCTTTCTTT,.,TRBJ1-1,few,TRBV7-2
CAISDSGREAFF,TGTGCCATCTCGGACAGCGGACGCGAAGCTTTCTTT,.,TRBJ1-1,.,TRBV10-3
CSVADRGTEAFF,TGCAGCGTTGCAGACAGGGGAACTGAAGCTTTCTTT,TRBD1,TRBJ1-1,many,TRBV29-1
CASSLARPHGSPLHF,TGCGCCAGCAGCTTGGCCAGACCCCACGGTTCACCCCTCCACTTT,.,TRBJ1-6,.,TRBV5-1
CSAIAPVGNIQYF,TGCAGTGCCATCGCCCCGGTAGGAAACATTCAGTACTTC,.,TRBJ2-4,.,TRBV20-1
CASSLSVITGVMNTEAFF,TGTGCCAGCAGCTTATCGGTCATAACAGGGGTAATGAACACTGAAGCTTTCTTT,TRBD1,TRBJ1-1,.,TRBV11-2
CASSAQGSGETQYF,TGTGCCAGCAGTGCGCAGGGGTCGGGAGAGACCCAGTACTTC,.,TRBJ2-5,once,TRBV6-4